A single sample is the source of the 22 T cell receptor beta chains below, sequenced in a study of T cell changes during pregnancy in multiple sclerosis. Sequenced by immunoSEQ multiplex PCR; TCRdb stores in-frame clones only, minus some. This repertoire shows about 110,000 clones, roughly nine tenths found once; its top ten account for around 3.5%. The sequencing used peripheral blood, collected after pregnancy. The receptors were gathered from a female donor with multiple sclerosis, enrolled in a pregnancy study.

The DNA for the CDR3 is TGTGCCTGGAGTTCCACAGGGCCTTTCAATCAGCCCCAGCATTTT. This encodes CAWSSTGPFNQPQHF. The genes are TRBV30 and TRBJ1-5; weak D call: TRBD1 (6 bases). CDR1 GTSNPN and CDR2 SVGIG come from the germline V gene (reference sequence). Trimming cost V 2 bases and J 3 bases, with 14 bases left between them. The CDR3 totals 15 residues.

This chain uses TRBV19 with TRBJ1-6, with D possibly TRBD1 on 5 matching bases. Trimming took off 10 bases at V and 0 bases at J, with 10 bases between the two ends. Germline assignment: CDR1 LNHDA and CDR2 SQIVND (reference sequence). The CDR3 spans 14 residues. The CDR3 sequence: CATRQSSYNSPLHF. The CDR3 DNA reads TGTGCCACTCGACAGAGCTCCTATAATTCACCCCTCCACTTT.

The CDR3 loop is CASSLGSRGLYEQYF. The DNA of the CDR3 is TGTGCCAGCAGCTTAGGGAGCAGGGGGCTATACGAGCAGTACTTC. This chain uses TRBV11-2 with TRBJ2-7, with TRBD1 identical over 8 bases. Per the germline V gene, CDR1 is SGHAT and CDR2 is FQNNGV. The CDR3 is 15 residues long. Trimming removed 1 base from V and 4 bases from J; junction bases left unmatched: 6. The variable domain in full, completed from reference TRBV11-2 and TRBJ2-7, reads EAGVAQSPRYKIIEKRQSVAFWCNPISGHATLYWYQQILGQGPKLLIQFQNNGVVDDSQLPKDRFSAERLKGVDSTLKIQPAKLEDSAVYLCASSLGSRGLYEQYFGPGTRLTVT.

This clone was recorded once. This chain uses TRBV5-1 with TRBJ1-1, with a weak D call TRBD1 (5 bases). Deletions cut 5 bases from V and 1 base from J, with 9 bases between. This CDR3 spans 13 amino acids. Germline CDR1 is SGHRS and CDR2 is YFSETQ. The CDR3 nucleotides read TGCGCCAGCAGGGGGGGGTCGAACACTGAAGCTTTCTTT. Protein sequence: CASRGGSNTEAFF.

J is TRBJ2-2 and V is TRBV19; D may be TRBD1 (5 bases). Germline assignment: CDR1 LNHDA and CDR2 SQIVND (reference sequence). Trimming cost V 0 bases and J 1 base, with 15 bases left between them. There are 18 residues in the CDR3. CDR3 nucleotide sequence: TGTGCCAGTAGTATAGACCGCGCAGGGATGTTGAACACCGGGGAGCTGTTTTTT. It yields the protein CASSIDRAGMLNTGELFF.

The rearrangement uses TRBV18 and TRBJ1-2; no clear D gene. Trimming removed 2 bases at V and 8 bases at J, with 6 bases between. Looked up from germline, CDR1 is KGHSH and CDR2 is LQKENI. CDR3 length equals 11 residues. The DNA for the CDR3 is TGTGCCAGCTCACCAGGGCTCGGCTACACCTTC. Its protein product is CASSPGLGYTF. Together with reference TRBV18 and TRBJ1-2, the CDR3 gives the full variable domain: NAGVMQNPRHLVRRRGQEARLRCSPMKGHSHVYWYRQLPEEGLKFMVYLQKENIIDESGMPKERFSAEFPKEGPSILRIQQVVRGDSAAYFCASSPGLGYTFGSGTRLTVV.

The chain joins TRBV9 to TRBJ2-3; 12 bases agree with TRBD2. The V segment lost 3 bases and the J segment 2 bases; nucleotides outside the gene matches: 7. The CDR3 spans 17 residues. Germline loops: CDR1 SGDLS, CDR2 YYNGEE. CDR3 loop: CASSGPSGGADTDTQYF. CDR3 coding DNA: TGTGCCAGCAGCGGTCCTAGCGGGGGGGCCGACACAGATACGCAGTATTTT.

The rearrangement joins TRBV11-2 to TRBJ2-1; D is perhaps TRBD1 (6 bases). V lost 1 base, J lost 8 bases, and 15 bases lay in between. The CDR3 contains 15 residues. CDR1 and CDR2 from the germline V gene are SGHAT and FQNNGV. As DNA, the CDR3 is TGTGCCAGCAGCTTAGGAGGGGGTTGGATTCATGAGCAGTTCTTC. It specifies CASSLGGGWIHEQFF. Drawing the rest from reference TRBV11-2 and TRBJ2-1, the complete variable domain is EAGVAQSPRYKIIEKRQSVAFWCNPISGHATLYWYQQILGQGPKLLIQFQNNGVVDDSQLPKDRFSAERLKGVDSTLKIQPAKLEDSAVYLCASSLGGGWIHEQFFGPGTRLTVL.

The CDR3 DNA is TGTGCCAGCACCCCGGGACTAGCGGACAATGAGCAGTTCTTC. It specifies CASTPGLADNEQFF. The chain links TRBV7-9 to TRBJ2-1; 11 bases line up with TRBD2. The germline V gene encodes CDR1 SEHNR and CDR2 FQNEAQ (reference sequence). Germline trimming cut 7 bases from V and 5 bases from J; bases unmatched to any gene: 4. The CDR3 totals 14 residues.

The V gene is TRBV19, the J gene TRBJ2-6, with a possible D match to TRBD1 (6 bases). The CDR3 loop spans 14 amino acids. Germline V CDR1 and CDR2: LNHDA, SQIVND (reference sequence). V gave up 8 bases and J gave up 1 base, with 9 bases separating them. In DNA form, the CDR3 reads TGTGCCAGTGACAGGTTTTCTGGGGCCAACGTCCTGACTTTC. This gives the protein CASDRFSGANVLTF.

The J gene is TRBJ2-7, the V gene TRBV19, with 7 bases lining up with TRBD1. V shed 3 bases, J shed 0 bases, and the junction held 2 bases outside the gene matches. Germline V CDR1 and CDR2: LNHDA, SQIVND (reference sequence). There are 14 residues in the CDR3. Here the CDR3 reads CASSMWDSSYEQYF. The CDR3, as DNA: TGTGCCAGTAGTATGTGGGACAGCTCCTACGAGCAGTACTTC.

The genes are TRBV5-1 and TRBJ2-3; 9 nucleotides agree with TRBD2. With 5 bases clipped from V and 1 base from J, the junction kept 2 bases outside the gene matches. The CDR3 sequence is 14 residues long. CDR1 and CDR2 from the germline V gene are SGHRS and YFSETQ. This chain's CDR3 is CASRLAGGTDTQYF. In DNA form, the CDR3 reads TGCGCCAGCAGGTTAGCGGGGGGCACAGATACGCAGTATTTT.

V and J are TRBV9 and TRBJ1-5; D may be TRBD1 (5 bases). Trimming cost V 0 bases and J 5 bases, with 12 bases left between them. The CDR3 covers 15 residues. Germline CDR1 SGDLS, CDR2 YYNGEE. CDR3 sequence (DNA): TGTGCCAGCAGCGTAGGCGGGGCTGGGGATCAGCCCCAGCATTTT. Translated: CASSVGGAGDQPQHF.

V gene TRBV27 combines with J gene TRBJ2-3; D is ambiguous. Trimming took 3 bases from V and 3 from J, leaving 7 bases between them. From germline, CDR1 is MNHEY and CDR2 SMNVEV (reference sequence). The length of the CDR3 is 13 residues. Here the CDR3 reads CASSFPRTDTQYF. The CDR3 DNA reads as TGTGCCAGCAGTTTTCCGAGGACAGATACGCAGTATTTT.

V usage is TRBV19 and J usage is TRBJ1-6, with TRBD1 as a possible D gene (6 bases). CDR1 and CDR2 from the germline V gene are LNHDA and SQIVND (reference sequence). CDR3 size: 16 residues. V was trimmed by 3 bases and J by 8 bases, leaving 17 bases between them. The CDR3 here is CASSMGPARGDSPLHF. The CDR3 DNA reads TGTGCCAGTAGTATGGGCCCGGCCAGGGGCGATTCACCCCTCCACTTT.

This chain uses TRBV7-9 with TRBJ1-1; D unclear. There are 14 residues in the CDR3. The V end lost 3 bases, the J end lost 0 bases, and 8 bases lay between the germline ends. Germline loops: CDR1 SEHNR, CDR2 FQNEAQ (reference sequence). The CDR3 protein is CASSFSGLNTEAFF. The CDR3 DNA reads as TGTGCCAGCAGCTTTTCGGGGTTGAACACTGAAGCTTTCTTT.

Here the CDR3 reads CASSSLPTGVSGANVLTF. DNA of the CDR3: TGCGCCAGCAGCTCACTCCCAACAGGGGTATCAGGGGCCAACGTCCTGACTTTC. The V and J genes are TRBV5-1 and TRBJ2-6; 7 bases fit TRBD1. Trimming at V came to 3 bases and at J to 4 bases, leaving 13 bases not matched to a gene. CDR3 length: 18 amino acids. Germline values: CDR1 SGHRS, CDR2 YFSETQ. Looking up the rest from reference TRBV5-1 and TRBJ2-6 gives the full variable domain: KAGVTQTPRYLIKTRGQQVTLSCSPISGHRSVSWYQQTPGQGLQFLFEYFSETQRNKGNFPGRFSGRQFSNSRSEMNVSTLELGDSALYLCASSSLPTGVSGANVLTFGAGSRLTVL.

The genes are TRBV6-5 and TRBJ1-1; 9 bases line up with TRBD1. Per the germline V gene, CDR1 is MNHEY and CDR2 is SVGAGI. The CDR3 length is 13 residues. V shed 4 bases, J shed 3 bases, and the junction held 0 bases outside the gene matches. CDR3 amino acids: CASSWTGDTEAFF. CDR3 DNA: TGTGCCAGCAGTTGGACAGGGGACACTGAAGCTTTCTTT.

This clone appeared a few times. The rearrangement links TRBV5-4 to TRBJ2-7; tentative D call: TRBD2 (5 bases). The length of the CDR3 is 14 residues. Germline CDR1 is SGHNT and CDR2 is YYREEE (reference sequence). The V and J ends lost 2 bases and 0 bases respectively, with 9 bases between them. This CDR3 reads CASSLGLASYEQYF. The CDR3 DNA is TGTGCCAGCAGCTTAGGGCTAGCCTCCTACGAGCAGTACTTC.

This clone is a singleton in its sample. CDR3 amino acids: CASSLSSSLASTGELFF. CDR3 nucleotide sequence: TGTGCCAGCAGTTTATCTAGTTCTCTTGCGAGCACCGGGGAGCTGTTTTTT. The chain uses TRBV27 and TRBJ2-2, with D unclear. This CDR3 has 17 amino acids. From germline, CDR1 is MNHEY and CDR2 SMNVEV (reference sequence). Between the trimmed V and J ends, which lost 0 bases and 4 bases, there was a span of 15 bases.

The V and J genes are TRBV5-6 and TRBJ2-5, with TRBD1 identical over 11 bases. The CDR3 spans 17 residues. Looked up from germline, CDR1 is SGHDT and CDR2 is YYEEEE. Trimming cost V 4 bases and J 5 bases; bases outside gene matches: 13. This CDR3 is CASSPKPDRGLWETQYF. The CDR3 DNA is TGTGCCAGCAGCCCCAAGCCGGACAGGGGGCTTTGGGAGACCCAGTACTTC.

This chain uses TRBV28 with TRBJ1-6, with D possibly TRBD1 on 5 matching bases. V lost 2 bases and J lost 0, with 20 bases in between. The CDR3 runs 20 residues. Germline V CDR1 and CDR2: MDHEN, SYDVKM. The CDR3: CASSLRRARWGDSYNSPLHF. For the CDR3, the DNA is TGTGCCAGCAGTTTACGACGGGCCCGATGGGGGGACTCCTATAATTCACCCCTCCACTTT.